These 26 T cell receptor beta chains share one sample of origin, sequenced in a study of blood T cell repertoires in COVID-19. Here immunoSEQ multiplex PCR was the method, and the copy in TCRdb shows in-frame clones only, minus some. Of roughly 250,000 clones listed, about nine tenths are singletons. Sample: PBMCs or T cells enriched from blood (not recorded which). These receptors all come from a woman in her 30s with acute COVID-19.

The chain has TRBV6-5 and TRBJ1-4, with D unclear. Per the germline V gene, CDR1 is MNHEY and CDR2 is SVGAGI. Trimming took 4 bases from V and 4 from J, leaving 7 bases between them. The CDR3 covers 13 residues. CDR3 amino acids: CASSSEGNEKLFF. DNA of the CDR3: TGTGCCAGCAGTTCGGAGGGTAATGAAAAACTGTTTTTT.

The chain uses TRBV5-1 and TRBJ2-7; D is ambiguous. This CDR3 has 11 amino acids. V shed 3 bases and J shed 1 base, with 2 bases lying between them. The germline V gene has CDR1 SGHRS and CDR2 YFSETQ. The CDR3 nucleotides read TGCGCCAGCAGCTCATCCTACGAGCAGTACTTC. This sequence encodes CASSSSYEQYF.

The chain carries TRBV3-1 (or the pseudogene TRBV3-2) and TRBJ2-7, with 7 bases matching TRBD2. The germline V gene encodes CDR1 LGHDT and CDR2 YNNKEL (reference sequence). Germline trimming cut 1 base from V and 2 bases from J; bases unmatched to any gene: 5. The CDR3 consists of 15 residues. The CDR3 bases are TGTGCCAGCAGCCAAGGGGCGGGAGATCCCTACGAGCAGTACTTC. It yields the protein CASSQGAGDPYEQYF.

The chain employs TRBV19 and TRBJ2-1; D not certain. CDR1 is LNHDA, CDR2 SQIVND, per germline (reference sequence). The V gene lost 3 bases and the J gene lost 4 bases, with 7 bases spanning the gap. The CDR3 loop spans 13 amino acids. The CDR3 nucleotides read TGTGCCAGTAGTATGTCCCTTTACAATGAGCAGTTCTTC. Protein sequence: CASSMSLYNEQFF. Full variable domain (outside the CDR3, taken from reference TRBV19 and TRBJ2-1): DGGITQSPKYLFRKEGQNVTLSCEQNLNHDAMYWYRQDPGQGLRLIYYSQIVNDFQKGDIAEGYSVSREKKESFPLTVTSAQKNPTAFYLCASSMSLYNEQFFGPGTRLTVL.

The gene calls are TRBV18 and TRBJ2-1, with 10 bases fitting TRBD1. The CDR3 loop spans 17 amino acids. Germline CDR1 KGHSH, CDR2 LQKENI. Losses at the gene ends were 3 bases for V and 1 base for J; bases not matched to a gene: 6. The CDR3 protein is CASSPGQGPPSYNEQFF. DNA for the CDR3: TGTGCCAGCTCACCGGGACAGGGGCCACCATCCTACAATGAGCAGTTCTTC.

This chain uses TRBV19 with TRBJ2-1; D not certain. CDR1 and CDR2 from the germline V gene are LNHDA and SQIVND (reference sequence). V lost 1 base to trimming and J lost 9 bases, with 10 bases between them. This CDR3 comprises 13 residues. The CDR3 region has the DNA TGTGCCAGTAGTATAGTCGGGTATCCTGAGCAGTTCTTC. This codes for CASSIVGYPEQFF. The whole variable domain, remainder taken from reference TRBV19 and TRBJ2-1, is DGGITQSPKYLFRKEGQNVTLSCEQNLNHDAMYWYRQDPGQGLRLIYYSQIVNDFQKGDIAEGYSVSREKKESFPLTVTSAQKNPTAFYLCASSIVGYPEQFFGPGTRLTVL.

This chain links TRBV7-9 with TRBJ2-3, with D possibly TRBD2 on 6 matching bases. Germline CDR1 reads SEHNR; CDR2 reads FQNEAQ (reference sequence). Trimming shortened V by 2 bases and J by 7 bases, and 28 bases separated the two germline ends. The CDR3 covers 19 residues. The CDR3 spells CASSLYLGVSGNPGYTQYF. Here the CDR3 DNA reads TGTGCCAGCAGCTTATATCTAGGGGTTAGCGGCAACCCCGGGTATACGCAGTATTTT.

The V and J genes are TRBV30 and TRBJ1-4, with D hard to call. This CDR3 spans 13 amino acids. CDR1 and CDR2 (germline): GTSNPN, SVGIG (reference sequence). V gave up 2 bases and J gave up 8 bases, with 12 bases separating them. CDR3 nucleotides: TGTGCCTGGAGTTCCGGGGTCTTAGAAAAACTGTTTTTT. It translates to CAWSSGVLEKLFF.

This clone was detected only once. The CDR3 DNA is TGTGCCAGCAGTGGTGGGACAGGGTTTGAGACCCAGTACTTC. It translates to CASSGGTGFETQYF. The chain combines TRBV25-1 with TRBJ2-5; 9 positions match TRBD1. Germline trimming cut 4 bases from V and 5 bases from J; bases unmatched to any gene: 5. The CDR3 covers 14 residues. Germline values: CDR1 MGHDK, CDR2 SYGVNS.

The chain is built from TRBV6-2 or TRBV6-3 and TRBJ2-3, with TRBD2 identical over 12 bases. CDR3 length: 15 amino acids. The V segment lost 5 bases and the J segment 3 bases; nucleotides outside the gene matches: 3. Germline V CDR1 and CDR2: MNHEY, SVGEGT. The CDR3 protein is CASSPLAGGTDTQYF. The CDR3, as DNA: TGTGCCAGCAGTCCACTAGCGGGAGGAACAGATACGCAGTATTTT.

CDR3 coding DNA: TGTGCCAGCAGCTTGACAGGGGTGGTCGAGCAGTACTTC. Translation gives CASSLTGVVEQYF. V and J are TRBV7-2 and TRBJ2-7; 8 bases fit TRBD1. Losses at the gene ends were 3 bases for V and 6 bases for J; bases not matched to a gene: 4. The CDR3 length is 13 residues. Germline assignment: CDR1 SGHTA and CDR2 FQGNSA.

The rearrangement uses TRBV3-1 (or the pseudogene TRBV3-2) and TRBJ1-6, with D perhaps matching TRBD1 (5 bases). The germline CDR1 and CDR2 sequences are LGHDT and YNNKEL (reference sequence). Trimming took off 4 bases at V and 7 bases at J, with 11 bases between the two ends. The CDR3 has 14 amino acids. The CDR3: CASSRGHGNSPLHF. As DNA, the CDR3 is TGTGCCAGCAGCCGAGGACATGGAAATTCACCCCTCCACTTT.

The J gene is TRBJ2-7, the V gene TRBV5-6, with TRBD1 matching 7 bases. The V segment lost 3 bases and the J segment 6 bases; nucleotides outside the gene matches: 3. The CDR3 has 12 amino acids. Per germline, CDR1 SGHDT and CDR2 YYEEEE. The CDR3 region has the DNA TGTGCCAGCAGCTGGCACAGGGGCGAGCAGTACTTC. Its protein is CASSWHRGEQYF. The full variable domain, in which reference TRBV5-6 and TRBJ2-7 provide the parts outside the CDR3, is DAGVTQSPTHLIKTRGQQVTLRCSPKSGHDTVSWYQQALGQGPQFIFQYYEEEERQRGNFPDRFSGHQFPNYSSELNVNALLLGDSALYLCASSWHRGEQYFGPGTRLTVT.

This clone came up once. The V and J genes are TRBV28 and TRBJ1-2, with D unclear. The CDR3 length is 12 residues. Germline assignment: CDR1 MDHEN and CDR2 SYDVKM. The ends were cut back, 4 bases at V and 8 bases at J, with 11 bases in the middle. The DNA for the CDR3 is TGTGCCAGCAGTTCCGGGAACTCCGGCTACACCTTC. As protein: CASSSGNSGYTF.

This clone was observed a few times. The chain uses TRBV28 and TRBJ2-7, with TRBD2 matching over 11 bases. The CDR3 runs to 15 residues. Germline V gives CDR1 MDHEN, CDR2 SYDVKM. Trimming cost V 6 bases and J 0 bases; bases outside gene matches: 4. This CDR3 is CASRSLAGGSYEQYF. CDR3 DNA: TGTGCCAGCAGATCCCTAGCGGGGGGCTCCTACGAGCAGTACTTC.

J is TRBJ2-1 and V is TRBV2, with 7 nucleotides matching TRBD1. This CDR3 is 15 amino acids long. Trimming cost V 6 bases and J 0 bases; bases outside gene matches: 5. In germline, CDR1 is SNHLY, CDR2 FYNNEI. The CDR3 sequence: CASSYRGLSYNEQFF. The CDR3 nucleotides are TGTGCCAGCAGCTACAGGGGCCTCTCCTACAATGAGCAGTTCTTC.

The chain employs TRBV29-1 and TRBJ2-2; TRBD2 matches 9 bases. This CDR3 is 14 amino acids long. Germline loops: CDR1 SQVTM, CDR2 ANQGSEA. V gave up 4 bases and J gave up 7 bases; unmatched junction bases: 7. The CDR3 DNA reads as TGCAGCGTTGCGGCTAGCGGGGTTGGCGGGGAGCTGTTTTTT. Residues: CSVAASGVGGELFF.

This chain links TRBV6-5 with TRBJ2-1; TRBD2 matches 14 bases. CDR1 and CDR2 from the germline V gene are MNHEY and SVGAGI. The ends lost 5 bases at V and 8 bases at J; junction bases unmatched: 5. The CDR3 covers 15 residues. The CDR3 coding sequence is TGTGCCAGCAGTCGACTAGCGGGAGGGCCGTATGAGCAGTTCTTC. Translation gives CASSRLAGGPYEQFF.

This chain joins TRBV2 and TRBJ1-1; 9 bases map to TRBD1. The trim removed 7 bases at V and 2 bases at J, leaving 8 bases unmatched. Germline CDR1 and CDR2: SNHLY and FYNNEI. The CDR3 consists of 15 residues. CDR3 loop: CASKLGTGINTEAFF. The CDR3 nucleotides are TGTGCCAGCAAACTTGGGACAGGGATCAACACTGAAGCTTTCTTT.

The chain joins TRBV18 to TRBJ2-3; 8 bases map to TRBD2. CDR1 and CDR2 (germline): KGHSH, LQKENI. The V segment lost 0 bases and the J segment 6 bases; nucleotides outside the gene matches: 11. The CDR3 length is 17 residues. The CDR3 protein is CASSPPSGGGPGDTQYF. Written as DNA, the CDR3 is TGTGCCAGCTCACCACCGAGCGGGGGAGGGCCCGGGGATACGCAGTATTTT.

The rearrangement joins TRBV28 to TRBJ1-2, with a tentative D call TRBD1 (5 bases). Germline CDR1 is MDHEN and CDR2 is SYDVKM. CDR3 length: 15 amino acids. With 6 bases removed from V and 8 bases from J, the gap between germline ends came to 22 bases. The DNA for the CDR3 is TGTGCCAGCAGCAGAACGGGGGGTCTCCTCCAGGGCTACACCTTC. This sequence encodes CASSRTGGLLQGYTF.

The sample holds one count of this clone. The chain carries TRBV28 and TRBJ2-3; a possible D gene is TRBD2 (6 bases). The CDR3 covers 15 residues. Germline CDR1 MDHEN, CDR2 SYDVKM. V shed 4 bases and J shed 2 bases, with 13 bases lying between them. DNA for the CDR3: TGTGCCAGCAGTTACCTCGGGAGATCCACAGATACGCAGTATTTT. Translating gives CASSYLGRSTDTQYF.

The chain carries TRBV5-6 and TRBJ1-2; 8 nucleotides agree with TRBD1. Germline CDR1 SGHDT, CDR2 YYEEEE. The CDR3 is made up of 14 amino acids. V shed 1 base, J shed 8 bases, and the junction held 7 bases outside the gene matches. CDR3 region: CASSLIRDRSGYTF. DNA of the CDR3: TGTGCCAGCAGCTTGATCCGGGACAGGAGCGGCTACACCTTC.

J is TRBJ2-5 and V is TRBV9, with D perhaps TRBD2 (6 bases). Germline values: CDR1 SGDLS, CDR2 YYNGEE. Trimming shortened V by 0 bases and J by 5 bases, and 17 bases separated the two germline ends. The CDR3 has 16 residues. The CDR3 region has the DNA TGTGCCAGCAGCGTAGCTACAGGTGGCGGGACTGAGACCCAGTACTTC. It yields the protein CASSVATGGGTETQYF.

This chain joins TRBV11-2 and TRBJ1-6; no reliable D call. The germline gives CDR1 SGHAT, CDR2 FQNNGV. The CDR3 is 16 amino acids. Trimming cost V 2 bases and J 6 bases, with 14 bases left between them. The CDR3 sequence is CASSLSTGWPNSPLHF. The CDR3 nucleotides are TGTGCCAGCAGCTTATCAACCGGGTGGCCTAATTCACCCCTCCACTTT.

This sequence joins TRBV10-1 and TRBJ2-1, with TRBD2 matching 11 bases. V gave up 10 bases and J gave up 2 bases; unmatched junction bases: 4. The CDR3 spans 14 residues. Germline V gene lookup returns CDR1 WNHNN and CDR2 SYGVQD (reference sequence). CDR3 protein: CAIETSGTYNEQFF. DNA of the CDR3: TGCGCCATTGAGACTAGCGGGACCTACAATGAGCAGTTCTTC.